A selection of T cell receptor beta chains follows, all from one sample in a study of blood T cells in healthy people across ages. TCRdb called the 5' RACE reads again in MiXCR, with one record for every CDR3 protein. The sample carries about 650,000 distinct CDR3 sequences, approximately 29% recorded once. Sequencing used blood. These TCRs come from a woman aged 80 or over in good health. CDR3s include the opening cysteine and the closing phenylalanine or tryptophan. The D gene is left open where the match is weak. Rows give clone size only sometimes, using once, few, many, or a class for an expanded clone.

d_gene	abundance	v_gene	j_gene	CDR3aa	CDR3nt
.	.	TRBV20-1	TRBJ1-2	CSAPGSVGSNYGYTF	TGCAGTGCCCCAGGCTCAGTTGGGTCTAACTATGGCTACACCTTC
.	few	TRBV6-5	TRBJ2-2	CASSRSRGTGELFF	TGTGCCAGCAGTAGGTCCAGGGGAACCGGGGAGCTGTTTTTT
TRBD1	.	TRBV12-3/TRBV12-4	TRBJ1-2	CASTKGQGARGYTF	TGTGCCAGCACCAAGGGACAGGGGGCGCGAGGCTACACCTTC
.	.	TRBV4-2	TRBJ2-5	CASSQDELSPYNEQYF	TGTGCCAGCAGCCAAGATGAACTGTCCCCCTACAATGAGCAGTACTTC
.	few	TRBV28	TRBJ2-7	CASRETSSYQQYF	TGTGCCAGCAGGGAGACCTCTTCCTACCAGCAGTACTTC
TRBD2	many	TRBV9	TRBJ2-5	CASSVGGTTKETQYF	TGTGCCAGCAGCGTAGGAGGGACTACTAAAGAGACCCAGTACTTC
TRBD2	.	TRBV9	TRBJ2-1	CASSESGTSGGNEQFF	TGTGCCAGCAGCGAGTCGGGGACTAGCGGGGGAAATGAGCAGTTCTTC
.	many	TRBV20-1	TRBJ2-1	CSASRVGDWNEQFF	TGCAGTGCTAGTCGGGTCGGGGATTGGAATGAGCAGTTCTTC
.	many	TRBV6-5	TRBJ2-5	CASRAASETQYF	TGTGCCAGCAGAGCTGCCTCGGAGACCCAGTACTTC
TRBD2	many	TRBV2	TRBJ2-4	CASSATSGGDIQYF	TGTGCCAGCAGTGCGACTAGCGGGGGAGACATTCAGTACTTC